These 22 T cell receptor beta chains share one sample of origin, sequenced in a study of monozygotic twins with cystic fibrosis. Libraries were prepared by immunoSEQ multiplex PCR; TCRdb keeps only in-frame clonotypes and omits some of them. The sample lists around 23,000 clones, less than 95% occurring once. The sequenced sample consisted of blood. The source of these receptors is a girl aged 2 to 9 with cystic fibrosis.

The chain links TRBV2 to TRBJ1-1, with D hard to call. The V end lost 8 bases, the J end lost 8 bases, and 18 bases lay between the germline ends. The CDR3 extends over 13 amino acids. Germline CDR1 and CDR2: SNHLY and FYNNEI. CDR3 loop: CASSGQTNGEAFF. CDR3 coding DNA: TGTGCCAGCTCCGGGCAGACCAACGGGGAAGCTTTCTTT. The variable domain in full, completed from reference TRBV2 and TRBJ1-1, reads EPEVTQTPSHQVTQMGQEVILRCVPISNHLYFYWYRQILGQKVEFLVSFYNNEISEKSEIFDDQFSVERPDGSNFTLKIRSTKLEDSAMYFCASSGQTNGEAFFGQGTRLTVV.

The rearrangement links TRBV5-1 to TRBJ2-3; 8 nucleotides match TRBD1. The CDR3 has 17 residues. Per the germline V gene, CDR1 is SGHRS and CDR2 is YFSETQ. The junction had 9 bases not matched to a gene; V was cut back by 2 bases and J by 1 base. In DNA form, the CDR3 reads TGCGCCAGCAGCTTCCAGCAGGACAGGGTGGGCACAGATACGCAGTATTTT. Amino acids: CASSFQQDRVGTDTQYF. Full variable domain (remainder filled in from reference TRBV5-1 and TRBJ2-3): KAGVTQTPRYLIKTRGQQVTLSCSPISGHRSVSWYQQTPGQGLQFLFEYFSETQRNKGNFPGRFSGRQFSNSRSEMNVSTLELGDSALYLCASSFQQDRVGTDTQYFGPGTRLTVL.

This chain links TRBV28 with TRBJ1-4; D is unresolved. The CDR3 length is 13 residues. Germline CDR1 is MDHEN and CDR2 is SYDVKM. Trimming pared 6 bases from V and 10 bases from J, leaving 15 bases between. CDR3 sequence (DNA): TGTGCCAGCAGCACAGCGTGGGAGGGAAAACTGTTTTTT. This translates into CASSTAWEGKLFF.

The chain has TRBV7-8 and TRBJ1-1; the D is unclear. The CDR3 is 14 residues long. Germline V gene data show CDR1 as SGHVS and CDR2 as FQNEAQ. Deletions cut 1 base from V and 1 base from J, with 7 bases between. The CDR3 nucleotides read TGTGCCAGCAGCTTAGAGATGGAGAACACTGAAGCTTTCTTT. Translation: CASSLEMENTEAFF.

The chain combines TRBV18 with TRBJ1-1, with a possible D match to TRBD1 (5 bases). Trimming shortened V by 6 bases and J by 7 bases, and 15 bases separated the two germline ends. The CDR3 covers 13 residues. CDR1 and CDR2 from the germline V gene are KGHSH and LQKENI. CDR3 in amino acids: CASSSGPDLEAFF. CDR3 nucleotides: TGTGCCAGCTCGTCGGGGCCCGACCTTGAAGCTTTCTTT.

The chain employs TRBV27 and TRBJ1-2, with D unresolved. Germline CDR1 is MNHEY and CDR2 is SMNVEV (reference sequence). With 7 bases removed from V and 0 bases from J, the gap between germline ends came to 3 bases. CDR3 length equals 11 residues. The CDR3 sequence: CASKANYGYTF. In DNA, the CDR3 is TGTGCCAGCAAGGCTAACTATGGCTACACCTTC.

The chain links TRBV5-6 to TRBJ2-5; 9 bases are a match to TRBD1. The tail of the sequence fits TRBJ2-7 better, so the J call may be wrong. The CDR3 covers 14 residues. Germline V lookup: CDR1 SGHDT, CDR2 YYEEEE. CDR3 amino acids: CASSRRTGAYEQYF. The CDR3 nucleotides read TGTGCCAGCAGCAGGAGGACAGGGGCCTACGAGCAGTACTTC.

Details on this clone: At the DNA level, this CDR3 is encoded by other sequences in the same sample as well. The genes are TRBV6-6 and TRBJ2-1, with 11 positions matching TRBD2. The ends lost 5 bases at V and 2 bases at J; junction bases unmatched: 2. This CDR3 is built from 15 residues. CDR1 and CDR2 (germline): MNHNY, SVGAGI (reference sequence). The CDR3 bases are TGTGCCAGCAGTCTAGCGGGGGGTCCCTACAATGAGCAGTTCTTC. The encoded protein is CASSLAGGPYNEQFF.

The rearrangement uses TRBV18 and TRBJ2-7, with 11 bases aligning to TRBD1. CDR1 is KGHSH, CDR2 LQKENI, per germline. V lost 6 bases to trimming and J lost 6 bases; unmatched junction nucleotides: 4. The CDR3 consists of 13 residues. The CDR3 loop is CASSPGQGAEQYF. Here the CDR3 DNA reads TGTGCCAGCTCCCCCGGACAGGGGGCCGAGCAGTACTTC.

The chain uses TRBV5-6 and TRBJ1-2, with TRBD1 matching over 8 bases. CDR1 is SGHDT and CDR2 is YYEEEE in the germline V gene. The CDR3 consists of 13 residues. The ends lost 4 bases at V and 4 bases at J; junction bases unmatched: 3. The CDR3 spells CASSPGQGYGYTF. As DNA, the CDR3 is TGTGCCAGCAGCCCCGGACAGGGCTATGGCTACACCTTC. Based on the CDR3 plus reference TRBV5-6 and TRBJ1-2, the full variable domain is DAGVTQSPTHLIKTRGQQVTLRCSPKSGHDTVSWYQQALGQGPQFIFQYYEEEERQRGNFPDRFSGHQFPNYSSELNVNALLLGDSALYLCASSPGQGYGYTFGSGTRLTVV.

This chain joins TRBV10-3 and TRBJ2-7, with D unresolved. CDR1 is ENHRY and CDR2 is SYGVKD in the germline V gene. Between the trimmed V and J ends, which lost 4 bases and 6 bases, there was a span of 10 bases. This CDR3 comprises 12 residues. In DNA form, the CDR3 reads TGTGCCATCAGTGGGACCCCCGGCGAGCAGTACTTC. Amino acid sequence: CAISGTPGEQYF.

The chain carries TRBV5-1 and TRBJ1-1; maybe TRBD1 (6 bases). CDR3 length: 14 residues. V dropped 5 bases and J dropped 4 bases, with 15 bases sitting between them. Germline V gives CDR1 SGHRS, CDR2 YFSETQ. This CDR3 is CASRSGTRTTEAFF. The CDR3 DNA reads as TGCGCCAGCAGATCCGGGACACGGACCACTGAAGCTTTCTTT.

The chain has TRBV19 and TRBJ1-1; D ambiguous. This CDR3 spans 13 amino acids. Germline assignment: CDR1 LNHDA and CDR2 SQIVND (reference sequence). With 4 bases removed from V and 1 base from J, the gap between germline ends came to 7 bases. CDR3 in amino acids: CASSKVENTEAFF. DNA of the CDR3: TGTGCCAGTAGTAAAGTGGAGAACACTGAAGCTTTCTTT.

The CDR3 sequence is CASSPSPGVDTQYF. The CDR3 DNA follows: TGTGCCAGCAGTCCAAGCCCGGGAGTAGATACGCAGTATTTT. This chain links TRBV7-8 with TRBJ2-3; possible D gene TRBD2, 6 bases. The V end was cut by 6 bases, the J end by 5 bases, with 15 bases between. This CDR3 has 14 residues. The germline V gene encodes CDR1 SGHVS and CDR2 FQNEAQ.

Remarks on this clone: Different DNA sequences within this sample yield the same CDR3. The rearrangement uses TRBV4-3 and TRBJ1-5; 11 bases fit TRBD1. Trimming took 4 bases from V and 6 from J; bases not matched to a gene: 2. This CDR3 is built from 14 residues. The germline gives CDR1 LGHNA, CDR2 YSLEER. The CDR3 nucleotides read TGCGCCAGCAGCCTGGGACAGGGGGTTCAGCCCCAGCATTTT. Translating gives CASSLGQGVQPQHF.

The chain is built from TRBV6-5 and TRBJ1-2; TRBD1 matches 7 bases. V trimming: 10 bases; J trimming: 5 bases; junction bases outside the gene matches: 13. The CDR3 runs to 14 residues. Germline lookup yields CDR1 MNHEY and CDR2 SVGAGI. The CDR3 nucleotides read TGTGCCACCGCACGACAGGGCCTCCTTTATGGCTACACCTTC. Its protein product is CATARQGLLYGYTF.

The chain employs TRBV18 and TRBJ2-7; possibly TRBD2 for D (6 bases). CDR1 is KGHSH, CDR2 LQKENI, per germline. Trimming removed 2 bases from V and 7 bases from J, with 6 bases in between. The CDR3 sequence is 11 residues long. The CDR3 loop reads CASSPAGEQYF. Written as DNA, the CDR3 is TGTGCCAGCTCACCAGCGGGGGAGCAGTACTTC.

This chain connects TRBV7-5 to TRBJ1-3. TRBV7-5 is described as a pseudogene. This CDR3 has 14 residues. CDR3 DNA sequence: TGTGCCAGAAGCTGTCCGGGGGATGGAAACACCATATATTTT. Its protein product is CARSCPGDGNTIYF.

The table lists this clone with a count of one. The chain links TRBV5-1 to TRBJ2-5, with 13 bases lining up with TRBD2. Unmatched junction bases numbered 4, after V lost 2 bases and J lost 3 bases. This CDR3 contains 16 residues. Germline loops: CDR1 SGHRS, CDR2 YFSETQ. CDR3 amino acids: CASSFRGLAGEETQYF. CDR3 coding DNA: TGCGCCAGCAGCTTTAGAGGACTAGCGGGGGAAGAGACCCAGTACTTC.

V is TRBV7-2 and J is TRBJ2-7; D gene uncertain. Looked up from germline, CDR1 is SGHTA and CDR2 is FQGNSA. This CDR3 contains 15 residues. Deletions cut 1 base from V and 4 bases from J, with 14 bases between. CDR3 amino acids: CASSLELTFGYEQYF. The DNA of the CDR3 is TGTGCCAGCAGCTTAGAACTTACTTTTGGGTACGAGCAGTACTTC.

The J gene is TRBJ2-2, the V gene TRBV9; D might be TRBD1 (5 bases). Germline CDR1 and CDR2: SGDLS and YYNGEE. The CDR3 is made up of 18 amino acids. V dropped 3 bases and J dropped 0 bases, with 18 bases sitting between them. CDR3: CASSEKYLGPSNTGELFF. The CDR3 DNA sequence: TGTGCCAGCAGCGAGAAATACCTGGGGCCTTCGAACACCGGGGAGCTGTTTTTT.

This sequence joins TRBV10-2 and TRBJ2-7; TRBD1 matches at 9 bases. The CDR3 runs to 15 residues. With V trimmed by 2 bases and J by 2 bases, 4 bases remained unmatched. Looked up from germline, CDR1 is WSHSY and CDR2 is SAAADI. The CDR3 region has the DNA TGCGCCAGCAGTGAGCCGGGACAGGGCCCCTACGAGCAGTACTTC. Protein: CASSEPGQGPYEQYF.